This TCR beta chain stems from a study of regulatory T cells in long-lasting Graves disease (dated by TCRdb to about 2021). About the investigation overall: Newly diagnosed Graves' disease patients had taken antithyroid drugs for less than 3 months. This study used TCR sequencing and RNA sequencing of peripheral blood to compare persistent Graves' disease patients against newly diagnosed Graves' disease patients. A total of some 35 samples underwent TCR sequencing, from some 13 patients with persistent Graves' disease and around 20 patients with newly diagnosed Graves' disease. The study was registered as a clinical trial and conducted in China. Paper-wide results and their limitations: Persistent Graves' disease patients showed lower TCR Shannon entropy and fewer highly expanded clones than newly diagnosed patients, suggesting clonal expansion. Patients with persistent disease shared more public clonotypes (around 3,000) than newly diagnosed patients did (roughly 970). Preferential use of TRBV28, TRBJ1-2 and TRBJ2-5 was observed in persistent disease, whereas TRBV20-1 and TRBJ2-1 were favored in newly diagnosed disease. Peripheral blood alone was examined, since thyroid tissue, which constituted the primary lesion, could not be accessed. Only the TCR beta chain was sequenced and analyzed. The authors acknowledged the small sample size as a limitation that may reduce accuracy.

Libraries were constructed by multiplex PCR. Sequencing relied on an Illumina HiSeq 4000. iRepertoire HTBI primers and Arm-PCR amplification of CDR3 regions were used to construct TCR beta libraries. Before sequencing, the PCR products went through gel purification. The authors processed their data as follows. Across samples, 60 to 80 TRBV and 14 TRBJ segments were identified and used for gene usage analysis of CDR3 amino acid clonotypes. COPE and FqMerger were used to merge filtered high-quality paired reads into contigs. BLAST was used to align contigs to IMGT TRBV, TRBD and TRBJ reference genes, with CDR3 defined following IMGT. Clonotypes above 0.1% frequency were classified as highly expanded clones. Repertoire diversity was measured by Shannon entropy, and V-J evenness by the Gini coefficient. A clonotype found in more than one individual was treated as public. TCRdb handled the public reads itself, with Q25 trimming in fastp and clone calling in MiXCR, and kept productive beta chains. Rows merge per CDR3 protein into single entries with the most common DNA and genes. The V and J calls reflect TCRdb's pipeline rather than the authors' work. The sample yields 420,000 or so distinct CDR3 sequences; 16% were counted once. The ten largest account for about 25% of the sample.

The time point label, read with the paper, signifies: newly diagnosed GD, antithyroid drugs for less than 3 months. For both TCR sequencing and RNA sequencing, RNA was extracted from PBMCs using TRIzol. The diagnosis of Graves' disease followed American Thyroid Association guidelines. The patients came from an endocrinology department in Xi'an, China. Each patient gave around 9.2 milliliters of peripheral blood, collected in an EDTA anticoagulant tube. Ficoll Paque Plus density gradient separation was used to isolate PBMCs, and no additional T cell sorting was done. RNA quality was checked with an Agilent 2100 Bioanalyzer and agarose gel, and concentration with a NanoDrop 2000. This clonotype was seen only a few times. Its antigen target is currently unknown. No much larger clone exists at a distance of one base, and base qualities are not known. According to the germline V gene (reference sequence), CDR1 reads LGHDT and CDR2 reads YNNKEL. There are 15 amino acids in the CDR3, from cysteine to phenylalanine inclusive. The sequence is cut down to CDR3 DNA, 45 bases in frame from base 1. The trim is 3 bases for V and 7 bases for J, with a gap of 16 bases between the germline ends.

The same data also went into a second study, on T cells in Graves' hyperthyroidism and ophthalmopathy. As that second paper reports: Stable Graves' hyperthyroidism was defined as the absence of progression to ophthalmopathy over 18 months of follow-up. The hyperthyroidism patients were between 18 and 65 years old and newly diagnosed, with a disease duration of less than 2 months. Any patient with an uncontrolled infection, another autoimmune disease, pregnancy or lactation was excluded. Diagnoses were based on clinical symptoms, serum thyroxine and TRAb, thyroid ultrasound and orbital computed tomography. A first-round RT-PCR of the TCR CDR3 used the HTBI primer set with the Qiagen OneStep RT-PCR kit. Most expanded thyroid clonotypes (frequency above 0.001) were also detected in blood, suggesting blood repertoires may reflect thyroid immune responses. In cross-validation, a model built on a 13 V-J signature told ophthalmopathy apart from stable hyperthyroidism with approximately 90% sensitivity and about 81% specificity, and in testing the same model reached 80%/75%. During validation, the model predicted progression to ophthalmopathy a median of approximately 7 months ahead of onset, with around 71% sensitivity and less than 85% specificity. To identify distinguishing TCR V-J signatures, a discovery cohort of some 99 patients was used, comprising 40 to 45 with Graves' ophthalmopathy and 57 with stable Graves' hyperthyroidism. Prospective prediction of ophthalmopathy was tested in an independent validation cohort of approximately 19 hyperthyroidism patients and approximately 17 patients who later progressed to ophthalmopathy. The approximately 100 discovery patients were divided at random into training and test sets in a 7:3 ratio. The study also compared thyroid tissue and blood T-cell repertoires from several Graves' hyperthyroidism patients. Once sampling was done, hyperthyroidism patients were given methimazole at a starting dose of 30 mg daily, whereas ophthalmopathy patients were given high-dose intravenous methylprednisolone. Libraries were constructed in a second round of multiplex PCR, after which size selection and purification were carried out. The libraries were sequenced on an Illumina HiSeq2000 using paired-end 100 bp reads. Raw data were processed with SOAPnuke, discarding reads with adapters, uncalled bases, mean Phred below 15, or no exact constant-primer or identifier match. COPE v1.2.5 was used to merge high-quality paired reads, and clonotypes were defined as unique nucleotide sequences. MiTCR v1.1 was used to align clonotypes to the IMGT TRBV, TRBD and TRBJ reference segments. The analysis included only V-J combinations with a frequency above 0.0001, which together covered around 99% of the repertoires. A TCS score was defined as the ratio between F50 (clonal expansion) and ExV (chaos), using BLOSUM62-based TCRdist between CDR3 peptides within each V-J. Welch's t-statistics and random forest reduced 514 V-J features to 13, which were used in a naive Bayes classifier (R e1071). Sample size was not statistically predetermined, and blinding of investigators to group allocation was not performed. The paper describes TCR Vbeta CDR3 sequencing of 130 to 150 peripheral blood samples, made up of fewer than 50 ophthalmopathy patients, 70 to 75 hyperthyroidism patients and about 17 progressor patients.

The chain links TRBV3-1 with TRBJ2-1; the D gene assignment is ambiguous. This clonotype was sampled from a woman between 18 and 29 years old with Graves disease. Donor details come from another sample of the same person, matched by shared clones. The source was peripheral blood mononuclear cells (PBMCs), collected at new diagnosis, from a patient treated with antithyroid drugs. Read as DNA, the sequence is TGTGCCAGCAGCCACGGCGCGTTCCGGCAAAATGAGCAGTTCTTC. Translated, this gives CASSHGAFRQNEQFF.